A single sample gave rise to the 23 T cell receptor beta chains below, sequenced in a study of blood T cell repertoires in COVID-19. Measured with immunoSEQ multiplex PCR; TCRdb has only the in-frame clones, and not every one. The sample records 60,000 to 75,000 clones, around 86% being singletons. Material for sequencing was peripheral blood. The receptors come from a man aged 45 to 65 with active COVID-19.

The chain has TRBV5-1 and TRBJ2-1, with a weak D call TRBD2 (5 bases). The V end lost 3 bases, the J end lost 9 bases, and 16 bases lay between the germline ends. The CDR3 consists of 14 residues. Germline V gene lookup returns CDR1 SGHRS and CDR2 YFSETQ. The CDR3 region has the DNA TGCGCCAGCAGCTCCGCTCTGCTAGCAGGTGAGCAGTTCTTC. Translation: CASSSALLAGEQFF.

This chain links TRBV23-1 with TRBJ2-6; the match to TRBD1 covers 7 bases. TRBV23-1 is an open reading frame, and its role is uncertain. The V gene end was trimmed by 1 base and the J gene end by 4 bases; junction bases not matched to a gene: 4. CDR3 length: 16 residues. The CDR3 nucleotides are TGCGCCAGCAGTCAATTGACAGGGCTCGGGGCCAACGTCCTGACTTTC. Translation: CASSQLTGLGANVLTF.

The chain joins TRBV18 to TRBJ1-1; D remains ambiguous. V was shortened by 1 base and J by 0 bases, with 24 bases between the two germline ends. The length of the CDR3 is 20 residues. Germline V gene sequence: CDR1 KGHSH, CDR2 LQKENI. The CDR3 nucleotides read TGTGCCAGCTCACCACGACTTGTTGCAGGCGGGGTCGGGCTGAACACTGAAGCTTTCTTT. It specifies CASSPRLVAGGVGLNTEAFF.

The chain is built from TRBV15 and TRBJ2-1; unclear D gene. V gave up 0 bases and J gave up 2 bases, with 8 bases separating them. Germline-derived CDR1 and CDR2 are LNHNV and YYDKDF (reference sequence). The CDR3 length is 15 residues. The CDR3 here is CATSRDIAAYNEQFF. In nucleotides, the CDR3 is TGTGCCACCAGCAGAGATATCGCGGCCTACAATGAGCAGTTCTTC.

The J gene is TRBJ2-1, the V gene TRBV12-3 or TRBV12-4, with a possible D match to TRBD1 (5 bases). Trimming stripped 7 bases from V and 6 bases from J, with 13 bases between. This CDR3 region has 13 residues. The DNA for the CDR3 is TGTGCCAGCACTCCAAGACAGTCCAATGAGCAGTTCTTC. Translated, it gives CASTPRQSNEQFF.

The chain employs TRBV4-2 and TRBJ2-3, with TRBD2 identical over 8 bases. V gave up 1 base and J gave up 2 bases; unmatched junction bases: 11. The germline V gene encodes CDR1 LGHNA and CDR2 YNFKEQ. This CDR3 comprises 18 residues. The CDR3 here is CASSQGNSGSGATDTQYF. CDR3 sequence (DNA): TGTGCCAGCAGCCAAGGGAATTCAGGTAGCGGGGCCACAGATACGCAGTATTTT.

The genes are TRBV11-1 and TRBJ2-5; maybe TRBD1 (7 bases). The CDR3 is 16 amino acids. Trimming took 2 bases from V and 3 from J, leaving 16 bases between them. The germline CDR1 and CDR2 sequences are SGHAT and FQDESV (reference sequence). The CDR3 coding sequence is TGTGCCAGCAGCTTACGGGGGCGACAGGGTGAAGAGACCCAGTACTTC. Residues: CASSLRGRQGEETQYF.

The chain carries TRBV19 and TRBJ2-1; TRBD2 is a possible D gene (6 bases). CDR3 length equals 14 residues. Germline assignment: CDR1 LNHDA and CDR2 SQIVND (reference sequence). V was trimmed by 6 bases and J by 4 bases, leaving 13 bases between them. The CDR3 sequence: CASSPRAGYNEQFF. The CDR3 DNA is TGTGCCAGTAGCCCGAGGGCGGGGTACAATGAGCAGTTCTTC.

J is TRBJ1-2 and V is TRBV6-2 or TRBV6-3; the match to TRBD1 covers 7 bases. This CDR3 region has 13 residues. Germline V CDR1 and CDR2: MNHEY, SVGEGT. Trimming took 6 bases from V and 4 from J; bases not matched to a gene: 5. The CDR3 region has the DNA TGTGCCAGCAGCGACAGGGTTGGCTATGGCTACACCTTC. Translation gives CASSDRVGYGYTF.

The rearrangement uses TRBV28 and TRBJ2-3; 9 nucleotides align to TRBD1. J was trimmed by 4 bases and V by 9 bases; bases with no gene match: 5. This CDR3 comprises 13 residues. Germline V gene lookup returns CDR1 MDHEN and CDR2 SYDVKM. This chain's CDR3 is CASGGQGADTQYF. CDR3 nucleotide sequence: TGTGCCAGTGGGGGACAGGGAGCAGATACGCAGTATTTT.

On this clone: The sample holds other DNA sequences that translate to the same CDR3. The chain combines TRBV6-6 with TRBJ1-6, with 7 bases matching TRBD1. The CDR3 is 16 amino acids. V lost 5 bases, J lost 7 bases, and 11 bases stayed unmatched. CDR1 and CDR2 (germline): MNHNY, SVGAGI (reference sequence). CDR3 residues: CASSPQQGSQNSPLHF. CDR3 nucleotide sequence: TGTGCCAGCAGTCCCCAACAGGGGAGTCAGAATTCACCCCTCCACTTT.

This sequence joins TRBV12-5 and TRBJ2-7, with D perhaps matching TRBD2 (5 bases). The V gene's germline CDR1 is LGHNT and CDR2 FRNRAP. There are 13 residues in the CDR3. With 6 bases removed from V and 2 bases from J, the gap between germline ends came to 11 bases. The DNA for the CDR3 is TGTGCTAGTGGGGACGGGAATACCTACGAGCAGTACTTC. It yields the protein CASGDGNTYEQYF.

The chain has TRBV7-2 and TRBJ2-1; weak D call: TRBD2 (7 bases). The length of the CDR3 is 14 residues. The V gene's germline CDR1 is SGHTA and CDR2 FQGNSA. V lost 5 bases, J lost 10 bases, and 18 bases lay in between. The CDR3 loop reads CASSVGGPSGEQFF. Here the CDR3 DNA reads TGTGCCAGCAGCGTGGGGGGGCCCTCGGGAGAGCAGTTCTTC.

The chain recombines TRBV5-1 with TRBJ2-7; 8 bases match TRBD1. The CDR3 sequence is 14 residues long. After removal of 0 bases from V and 5 bases from J, the junction contained 4 bases not matched to a gene. The germline gives CDR1 SGHRS, CDR2 YFSETQ. The DNA for the CDR3 is TGCGCCAGCAGCTTGGGTACAGGGGGAAACGAGCAGTACTTC. This encodes CASSLGTGGNEQYF.

This clone was picked up one time. The chain combines TRBV5-5 with TRBJ2-2, with TRBD1 matching 7 bases. Germline values: CDR1 SGHKS, CDR2 YYEKEE (reference sequence). V was pared by 6 bases and J by 2 bases, with 10 bases of the junction left unmatched. This CDR3 has 16 residues. The CDR3 DNA follows: TGTGCCAGCACCTACAGGGGAACAGAAAACACCGGGGAGCTGTTTTTT. Amino acids: CASTYRGTENTGELFF.

The rearrangement links TRBV5-8 to TRBJ2-7, with a tentative D call TRBD2 (6 bases). V lost 5 bases and J lost 0, with 12 bases in between. Germline V lookup: CDR1 SGHTS, CDR2 YDEGEE. This CDR3 comprises 14 residues. In DNA, the CDR3 is TGTGCCAGCAGTCGCCGGGGAGGCTCCTACGAGCAGTACTTC. This translates into CASSRRGGSYEQYF.

The chain uses TRBV28 and TRBJ2-7, with 7 positions matching TRBD1. CDR1 is MDHEN and CDR2 is SYDVKM in the germline V gene. This CDR3 contains 17 residues. V shed 3 bases, J shed 2 bases, and the junction held 13 bases outside the gene matches. The CDR3 here is CASSLVSGTAPPYEQYF. The CDR3 bases are TGTGCCAGCAGTTTGGTCTCCGGGACAGCCCCCCCCTACGAGCAGTACTTC.

The chain is built from TRBV3-1 (or the pseudogene TRBV3-2) and TRBJ2-7; D not certain. The V gene lost 4 bases and the J gene lost 0 bases, with 4 bases spanning the gap. Germline V gene sequence: CDR1 LGHDT, CDR2 YNNKEL (reference sequence). The CDR3 totals 12 residues. The CDR3, as DNA: TGTGCCAGCAGCCGAGTCTCCTACGAGCAGTACTTC. This sequence encodes CASSRVSYEQYF.

The genes are TRBV7-2 and TRBJ2-3; TRBD2 is a possible D gene (5 bases). Trimming cost V 0 bases and J 3 bases, with 13 bases left between them. Germline V gene data show CDR1 as SGHTA and CDR2 as FQGNSA. The CDR3 totals 16 residues. DNA of the CDR3: TGTGCCAGCAGCTTAGCACCCCGAACTAGTACAGATACGCAGTATTTT. Its translation is CASSLAPRTSTDTQYF.

The chain uses TRBV4-3 and TRBJ2-1, with D unresolved. V lost 4 bases, J lost 0 bases, and 10 bases lay in between. Germline V gene lookup returns CDR1 LGHNA and CDR2 YSLEER. CDR3 size: 15 residues. CDR3 DNA sequence: TGCGCCAGCAGCCCCCGACTGAGCTCCTACAATGAGCAGTTCTTC. It translates to CASSPRLSSYNEQFF.

For this clone: The sample contains more than one DNA sequence encoding this CDR3. This rearrangement joins TRBV7-2 to TRBJ2-5; 12 bases match TRBD2. The CDR3 runs to 16 residues. From germline, CDR1 is SGHTA and CDR2 FQGNSA. The V segment lost 1 base and the J segment 2 bases; nucleotides outside the gene matches: 2. CDR3 nucleotide sequence: TGTGCCAGCAGCTTAGGGCTAGCGGGGGGGCAAGAGACCCAGTACTTC. This sequence encodes CASSLGLAGGQETQYF.

V and J are TRBV3-1 (or the pseudogene TRBV3-2) and TRBJ2-7; D remains ambiguous. CDR3 size: 11 residues. V was shortened by 6 bases and J by 2 bases, with 5 bases between the two germline ends. Germline V gene lookup returns CDR1 LGHDT and CDR2 YNNKEL (reference sequence). CDR3 bases: TGTGCCAGCAGTCACACCTACGAGCAGTACTTC. It yields the protein CASSHTYEQYF.

As regards this clone: The same CDR3 also results from other DNA sequences found in this sample. The chain is built from TRBV19 and TRBJ2-7, with TRBD1 identical over 8 bases. Germline-derived CDR1 and CDR2 are LNHDA and SQIVND (reference sequence). After removal of 6 bases from V and 2 bases from J, the junction contained 6 bases not matched to a gene. The CDR3 spans 14 residues. In DNA form, the CDR3 reads TGTGCCAGTAGCCCCGGGACAGGCACCTACGAGCAGTACTTC. It specifies CASSPGTGTYEQYF.